This T cell receptor beta chain is drawn from a study of response to subunit inactivated influenza vaccine. Each CDR3 protein gets one entry after TCRdb re-called the RT-PCR reads with MiXCR. This table holds about 610,000 distinct CDR3 sequences, 12% to 15% found once. Germline CDR1 is SGHAT and CDR2 is FQNNGV. Trimming removed 4 bases from V and 13 bases from J, with 19 bases in between. The CDR3 is 13 amino acids. The sample here was PBMCs from blood, taken 11 to 12 days after vaccination. J is TRBJ1-1 and V is TRBV11-2; possible D gene TRBD1, 6 bases. This clonotype was sampled from a man aged 45-65 years who received an inactivated influenza vaccine. This chain's CDR3 is CASSSPQGGFGFF. The CDR3 bases are TGTGCCAGCAGCTCCCCACAGGGTGGTTTTGGTTTCTTT.